Below are 14 T cell receptor beta chains sequenced from a single sample in a study of cytomegalovirus exposure and HLA in healthy donors. Researchers ran the PCR with 60 Vbeta and 13 Jbeta primers. Generated by immunoSEQ multiplex PCR, the TCRdb table keeps only in-frame clones and is missing some. This sample yields roughly 100,000 clones, of which roughly 80% are seen a single time; roughly 6.9% belongs to the top ten. Source material: PBMCs. These receptors were taken from a man aged 25-45 years in good health and CMV-seropositive.

V usage is TRBV19 and J usage is TRBJ2-5, with D possibly being TRBD2 (7 bases). This CDR3 spans 16 amino acids. V lost 5 bases and J lost 5, with 21 bases in between. Germline V CDR1 and CDR2: LNHDA, SQIVND (reference sequence). CDR3 sequence (DNA): TGTGCCAGTAGTTTCCTGGCGGGGGCCGGGTGGGAGACCCAGTACTTC. Translating it yields CASSFLAGAGWETQYF.

This clone was recorded a few times. V is TRBV5-1 and J is TRBJ2-3, with a weak D call TRBD1 (6 bases). V was cut by 2 bases and J by 6 bases, with 10 bases left in between. The CDR3 sequence is 13 residues long. CDR1 and CDR2 (germline): SGHRS, YFSETQ. This CDR3 is CASSFWGRDTQYF. The CDR3 nucleotides are TGCGCCAGCAGCTTTTGGGGGCGGGATACGCAGTATTTT.

This chain joins TRBV5-1 and TRBJ2-1; 8 bases map to TRBD1. Germline values: CDR1 SGHRS, CDR2 YFSETQ. With V trimmed by 7 bases and J by 6 bases, 24 bases remained unmatched. This CDR3 region has 19 residues. CDR3 sequence: CASSKPRGGPQGAFNEQFF. In DNA form, the CDR3 reads TGCGCCAGCTCCAAGCCTCGGGGTGGCCCCCAGGGGGCGTTCAATGAGCAGTTCTTC.

V and J are TRBV28 and TRBJ1-2; D is uncertain. Trimming cost V 0 bases and J 5 bases, with 7 bases left between them. This CDR3 is 13 amino acids long. CDR1 is MDHEN, CDR2 SYDVKM, per germline. The CDR3 sequence is CASSLWDSYGYTF. Written as DNA, the CDR3 is TGTGCCAGCAGTTTATGGGACTCATATGGCTACACCTTC.

This clone showed up just a few times. V is TRBV6-5 and J is TRBJ2-2, with D possibly being TRBD1 (6 bases). This CDR3 has 14 residues. Trimming stripped 7 bases from V and 1 base from J, with 10 bases between. Germline-derived CDR1 and CDR2 are MNHEY and SVGAGI. CDR3 sequence: CASTGTMNTGELFF. The CDR3 coding sequence is TGTGCCAGCACCGGGACAATGAACACCGGGGAGCTGTTTTTT.

The chain has TRBV2 and TRBJ2-1, with 9 bases matching TRBD2. The trim removed 3 bases at V and 7 bases at J, leaving 7 bases unmatched. Germline V CDR1 and CDR2: SNHLY, FYNNEI. The CDR3 spans 15 residues. As DNA, the CDR3 is TGTGCCAGCAGTGATGTTGGCGGGGGGGGAAATGAGCAGTTCTTC. Protein sequence: CASSDVGGGGNEQFF.

The chain employs TRBV2 and TRBJ2-7; a possible D gene is TRBD2 (5 bases). The CDR3 runs 12 residues. Germline-derived CDR1 and CDR2 are SNHLY and FYNNEI. V lost 7 bases, J lost 4 bases, and 11 bases lay in between. The CDR3 sequence: CASTLEGYEQYF. In nucleotides, the CDR3 is TGTGCCAGCACCTTAGAGGGTTACGAGCAGTACTTC.

This chain connects TRBV7-2 to TRBJ2-7; D might be TRBD2 (5 bases). From germline, CDR1 is SGHTA and CDR2 FQGNSA. V lost 1 base and J 6 bases, leaving 19 bases between the germline ends. The CDR3 runs to 16 residues. The CDR3 DNA is TGTGCCAGCAGCTTAGTTCCAGCGCTGAGGGTGGGCGAGCAGTACTTC. Its protein product is CASSLVPALRVGEQYF.

DNA for the CDR3: TGTGCCAGCGGAATTAAACTAAGCACTGAAGCTTTCTTT. Its translation: CASGIKLSTEAFF. The rearrangement joins TRBV6-5 to TRBJ1-1; D is unclear. There are 13 residues in the CDR3. V lost 8 bases, J lost 4 bases, and 14 bases lay in between. Germline V lookup: CDR1 MNHEY, CDR2 SVGAGI.

The chain employs TRBV2 and TRBJ2-1; D may be TRBD1 (6 bases). Germline V lookup: CDR1 SNHLY, CDR2 FYNNEI. The CDR3 covers 11 residues. Trimming pared 7 bases from V and 13 bases from J, leaving 14 bases between. For the CDR3, the DNA is TGTGCCAGCATTAGCTCGGGACATCAGTTCTTC. Protein: CASISSGHQFF. Drawing the rest from reference TRBV2 and TRBJ2-1, the complete variable domain is EPEVTQTPSHQVTQMGQEVILRCVPISNHLYFYWYRQILGQKVEFLVSFYNNEISEKSEIFDDQFSVERPDGSNFTLKIRSTKLEDSAMYFCASISSGHQFFGPGTRLTVL.

The chain links TRBV2 to TRBJ1-2, with 7 bases that match TRBD1. The CDR3 has 15 amino acids. The V segment lost 1 base and the J segment 4 bases; nucleotides outside the gene matches: 6. Germline assignment: CDR1 SNHLY and CDR2 FYNNEI. CDR3 amino acids: CASSEGQGVIYGYTF. Here the CDR3 DNA reads TGTGCCAGCAGTGAAGGGCAGGGGGTTATCTATGGCTACACCTTC.

The chain employs TRBV5-1 and TRBJ2-2; TRBD1 matches at 8 bases. Germline trimming cut 0 bases from V and 4 bases from J; bases unmatched to any gene: 2. CDR3 length: 15 residues. Germline V gene data show CDR1 as SGHRS and CDR2 as YFSETQ. The CDR3 is CASSLEQGATGELFF. Here the CDR3 DNA reads TGCGCCAGCAGCTTGGAGCAGGGGGCCACCGGGGAGCTGTTTTTT.

The rearrangement uses TRBV4-3 and TRBJ2-2, with 7 bases fitting TRBD1. Per germline, CDR1 LGHNA and CDR2 YSLEER. J was trimmed by 2 bases and V by 4 bases; bases with no gene match: 4. The CDR3 extends over 15 amino acids. Here the CDR3 reads CASSLGTVNTGELFF. In DNA form, the CDR3 reads TGCGCCAGCAGCCTAGGGACAGTCAACACCGGGGAGCTGTTTTTT.

The CDR3 nucleotides are TGTGCCAGCTCACTACTTGGACAGATTAATTCACCCCTCCACTTT. Translating it yields CASSLLGQINSPLHF. The V and J genes are TRBV18 and TRBJ1-6, with a weak D call TRBD1 (6 bases). The CDR3 covers 15 residues. CDR1 and CDR2 (germline): KGHSH, LQKENI. V lost 4 bases, J lost 6 bases, and 13 bases lay in between.